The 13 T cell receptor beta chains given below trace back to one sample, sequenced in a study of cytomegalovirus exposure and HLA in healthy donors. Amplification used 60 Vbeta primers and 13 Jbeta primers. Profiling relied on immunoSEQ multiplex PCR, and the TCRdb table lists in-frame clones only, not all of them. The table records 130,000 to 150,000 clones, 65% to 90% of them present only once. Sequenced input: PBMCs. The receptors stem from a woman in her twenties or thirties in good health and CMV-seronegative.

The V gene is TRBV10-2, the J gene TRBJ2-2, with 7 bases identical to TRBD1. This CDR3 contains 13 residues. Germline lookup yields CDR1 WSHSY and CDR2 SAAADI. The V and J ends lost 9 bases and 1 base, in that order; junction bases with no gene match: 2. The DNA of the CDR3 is TGCGCCAGTAGGACAGGGAACACCGGGGAGCTGTTTTTT. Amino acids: CASRTGNTGELFF.

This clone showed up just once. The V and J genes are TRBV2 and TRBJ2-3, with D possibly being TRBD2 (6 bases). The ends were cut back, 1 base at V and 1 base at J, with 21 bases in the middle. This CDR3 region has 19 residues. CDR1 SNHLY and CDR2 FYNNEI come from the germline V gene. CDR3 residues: CASSEVRSWDLEGTDTQYF. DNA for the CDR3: TGTGCCAGCAGTGAAGTCAGATCTTGGGACTTAGAAGGCACAGATACGCAGTATTTT. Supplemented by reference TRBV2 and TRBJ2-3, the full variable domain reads EPEVTQTPSHQVTQMGQEVILRCVPISNHLYFYWYRQILGQKVEFLVSFYNNEISEKSEIFDDQFSVERPDGSNFTLKIRSTKLEDSAMYFCASSEVRSWDLEGTDTQYFGPGTRLTVL.

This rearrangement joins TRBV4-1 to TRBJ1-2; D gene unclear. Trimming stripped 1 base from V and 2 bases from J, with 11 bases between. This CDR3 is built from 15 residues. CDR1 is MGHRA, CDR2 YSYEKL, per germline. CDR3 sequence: CASSQGRKTNYGYTF. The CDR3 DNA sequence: TGCGCCAGCAGCCAAGGCAGGAAAACCAACTATGGCTACACCTTC.

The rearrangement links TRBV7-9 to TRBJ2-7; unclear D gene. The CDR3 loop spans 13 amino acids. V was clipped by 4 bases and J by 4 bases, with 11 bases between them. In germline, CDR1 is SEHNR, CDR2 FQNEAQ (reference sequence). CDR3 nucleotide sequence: TGTGCCAGCAGCTCAGTCGGGTTTTACGAGCAGTACTTC. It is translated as CASSSVGFYEQYF.

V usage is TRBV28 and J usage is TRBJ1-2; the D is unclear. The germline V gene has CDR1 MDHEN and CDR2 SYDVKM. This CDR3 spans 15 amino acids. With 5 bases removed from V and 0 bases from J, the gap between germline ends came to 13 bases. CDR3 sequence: CASSLLAASNYGYTF. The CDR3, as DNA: TGTGCCAGCAGTCTTTTGGCTGCCTCTAACTATGGCTACACCTTC.

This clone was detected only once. CDR3 in amino acids: CASSRLGSRPYEQYF. CDR3 DNA sequence: TGCGCCAGCAGTCGCCTGGGGAGTAGGCCCTACGAGCAGTACTTC. The chain recombines TRBV4-1 with TRBJ2-5, with D possibly matching TRBD2 (5 bases). The J call may be wrong; the DNA end is better matched by TRBJ2-7. The CDR3 sequence is 15 residues long. Per germline, CDR1 MGHRA and CDR2 YSYEKL.

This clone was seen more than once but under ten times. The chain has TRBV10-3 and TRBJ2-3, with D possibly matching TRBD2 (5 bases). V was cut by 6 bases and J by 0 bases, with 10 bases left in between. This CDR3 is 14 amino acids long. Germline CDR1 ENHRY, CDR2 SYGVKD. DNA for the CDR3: TGTGCCATCAGGGCGGGCCCTAGCACAGATACGCAGTATTTT. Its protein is CAIRAGPSTDTQYF.

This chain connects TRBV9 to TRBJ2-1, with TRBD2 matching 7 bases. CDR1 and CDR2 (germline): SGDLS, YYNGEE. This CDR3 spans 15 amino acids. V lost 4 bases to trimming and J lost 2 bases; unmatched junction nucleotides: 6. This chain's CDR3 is CASSPTSGTYNEQFF. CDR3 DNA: TGTGCCAGCAGCCCAACCAGCGGGACCTACAATGAGCAGTTCTTC.

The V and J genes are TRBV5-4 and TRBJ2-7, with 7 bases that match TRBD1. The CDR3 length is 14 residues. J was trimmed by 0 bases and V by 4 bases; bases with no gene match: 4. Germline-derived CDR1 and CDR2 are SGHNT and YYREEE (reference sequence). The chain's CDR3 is CASSARDSSYEQYF. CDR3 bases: TGTGCCAGCAGCGCAAGGGACAGCTCCTACGAGCAGTACTTC.

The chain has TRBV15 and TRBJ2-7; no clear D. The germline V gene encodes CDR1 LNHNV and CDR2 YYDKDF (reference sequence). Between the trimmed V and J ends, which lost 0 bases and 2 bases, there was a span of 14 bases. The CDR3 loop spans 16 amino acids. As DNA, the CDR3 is TGTGCCACCAGCAGAGATCAGATTGCCAAAGCCTACGAGCAGTACTTC. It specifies CATSRDQIAKAYEQYF.

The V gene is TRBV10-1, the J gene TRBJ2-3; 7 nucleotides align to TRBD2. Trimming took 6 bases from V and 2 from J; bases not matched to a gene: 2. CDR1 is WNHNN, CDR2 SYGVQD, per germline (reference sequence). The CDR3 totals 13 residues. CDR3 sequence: CASSGTTTDTQYF. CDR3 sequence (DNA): TGCGCCAGCAGCGGGACTACCACAGATACGCAGTATTTT.

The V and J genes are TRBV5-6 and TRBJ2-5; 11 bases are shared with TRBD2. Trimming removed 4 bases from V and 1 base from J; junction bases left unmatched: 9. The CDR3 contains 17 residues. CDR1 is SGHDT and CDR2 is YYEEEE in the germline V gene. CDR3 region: CASSPTSGVGFQETQYF. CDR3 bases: TGTGCCAGCAGCCCGACTAGCGGGGTTGGTTTCCAAGAGACCCAGTACTTC.

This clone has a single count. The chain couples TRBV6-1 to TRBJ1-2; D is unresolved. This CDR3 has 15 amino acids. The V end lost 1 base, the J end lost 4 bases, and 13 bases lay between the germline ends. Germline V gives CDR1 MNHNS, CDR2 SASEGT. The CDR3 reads CASSEGPRSVYGYTF. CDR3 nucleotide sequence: TGTGCCAGCAGTGAAGGTCCCAGGTCCGTCTATGGCTACACCTTC.